This entry lists 8 T cell receptor beta chains sequenced from one sample in a study of T cell responses to AZD1222 COVID-19 vaccine. This table comes from immunoSEQ multiplex PCR, and its TCRdb copy is limited to in-frame clones, with some not included. The sample has 100,000 to 150,000 clones; roughly 88% are singletons. The specimen comprised peripheral blood, sampled on day 0 of MenACWY control vaccination. All receptors derive from an adult in good health.

The rearrangement links TRBV7-9 to TRBJ1-4; the D is unclear. With 1 base removed from V and 1 base from J, the gap between germline ends came to 7 bases. Germline CDR1 SEHNR, CDR2 FQNEAQ (reference sequence). The CDR3 length is 15 residues. The CDR3 bases are TGTGCCAGCAGCTTAGGGGCGGGAACTAATGAAAAACTGTTTTTT. Protein sequence: CASSLGAGTNEKLFF.

V usage is TRBV11-1 and J usage is TRBJ1-1; no reliable D call. V was pared by 2 bases and J by 1 base, with 5 bases between. The germline V gene has CDR1 SGHAT and CDR2 FQDESV (reference sequence). This CDR3 spans 13 amino acids. The DNA for the CDR3 is TGTGCCAGCAGCTTATACAGGAACACTGAAGCTTTCTTT. Residues: CASSLYRNTEAFF.

The V gene is TRBV5-6, the J gene TRBJ2-7; D perhaps matches TRBD2 (6 bases). The germline gives CDR1 SGHDT, CDR2 YYEEEE. CDR3 length equals 16 residues. Trimming took off 0 bases at V and 7 bases at J, with 20 bases between the two ends. CDR3 sequence (DNA): TGTGCCAGCAGCTTGGGGTCCGGGGGTGCCCCTGTAGAGCAGTACTTC. It translates to CASSLGSGGAPVEQYF.

Here the CDR3 reads CASSSLISTITEAFF. The CDR3 nucleotides are TGTGCCAGCAGCTCACTCATCAGTACGATCACTGAAGCTTTCTTT. V gene TRBV7-6 combines with J gene TRBJ1-1, with D hard to call. This CDR3 has 15 amino acids. In germline, CDR1 is SGHVS, CDR2 FNYEAQ. V gave up 4 bases and J gave up 4 bases, with 16 bases separating them.

The chain joins TRBV6-5 to TRBJ1-6; D gene ambiguous. Germline V gene sequence: CDR1 MNHEY, CDR2 SVGAGI. V lost 8 bases and J 10 bases, leaving 15 bases between the germline ends. This CDR3 contains 13 residues. DNA for the CDR3: TGTGCCAGCGGAGTGGGCGCAGAGTCACCCCTCCACTTT. The encoded protein is CASGVGAESPLHF.

This clone was seen a single time. The rearrangement uses TRBV28 and TRBJ1-2; D is undetermined. Germline-derived CDR1 and CDR2 are MDHEN and SYDVKM. V was trimmed by 8 bases and J by 4 bases, leaving 11 bases between them. This CDR3 is built from 12 residues. The CDR3 coding sequence is TGTGCCAGCTCAGGTTTGGTCTATGGCTACACCTTC. Translating gives CASSGLVYGYTF.

The J gene is TRBJ2-1, the V gene TRBV5-8; 9 bases line up with TRBD1. The germline V gene has CDR1 SGHTS and CDR2 YDEGEE. The V gene end was trimmed by 5 bases and the J gene end by 10 bases; junction bases not matched to a gene: 16. The length of the CDR3 is 16 residues. CDR3 coding DNA: TGTGCCAGCAGTCTTAGGGGGACAGGGAGCCGCTGGGAGCAGTTCTTC. Its protein is CASSLRGTGSRWEQFF.

The J gene is TRBJ2-3, the V gene TRBV28; D is possibly TRBD2 (5 bases). The CDR3 totals 15 residues. Germline V gives CDR1 MDHEN, CDR2 SYDVKM. Between the trimmed V and J ends, which lost 5 bases and 0 bases, there was a span of 12 bases. CDR3 sequence (DNA): TGTGCCAGCAGTAGCGAGGGAGTCAGCACAGATACGCAGTATTTT. It codes for CASSSEGVSTDTQYF.